This T cell receptor (beta chain) was profiled in a study of blood T cell repertoires in COVID-19. Overall study: Acute and convalescent COVID-19 samples came from the United States, Italy and Spain.

The authors' processing: It was from reference gene primer amplification that nucleated cell counts were estimated. TCRdb's copy holds only in-frame clones and misses some; the assay was immunoSEQ multiplex PCR. V, J and clone size reflect that table, while D and trimming were determined from the DNA. The profile shows some 250,000 clones, roughly 80% of them singletons. Sequenced material: peripheral blood. The source of this sequence is a woman older than 75 with acute or convalescent COVID-19.

The CDR3 sequence is CASALTENYGYTF. CDR3 nucleotides: TGTGCTAGTGCCCTGACAGAGAACTATGGCTACACCTTC. This chain uses TRBV12-5 with TRBJ1-2; a weak D match, TRBD1 (5 bases). Germline loops: CDR1 LGHNT, CDR2 FRNRAP. The CDR3 runs to 13 residues. Trimming took 7 bases from V and 2 from J, leaving 11 bases between them. The full variable domain, its missing parts supplied by reference TRBV12-5 and TRBJ1-2, is DARVTQTPRHKVTEMGQEVTMRCQPILGHNTVFWYRQTMMQGLELLAYFRNRAPLDDSGMPKDRFSAEMPDATLATLKIQPSEPRDSAVYFCASALTENYGYTFGSGTRLTVV.